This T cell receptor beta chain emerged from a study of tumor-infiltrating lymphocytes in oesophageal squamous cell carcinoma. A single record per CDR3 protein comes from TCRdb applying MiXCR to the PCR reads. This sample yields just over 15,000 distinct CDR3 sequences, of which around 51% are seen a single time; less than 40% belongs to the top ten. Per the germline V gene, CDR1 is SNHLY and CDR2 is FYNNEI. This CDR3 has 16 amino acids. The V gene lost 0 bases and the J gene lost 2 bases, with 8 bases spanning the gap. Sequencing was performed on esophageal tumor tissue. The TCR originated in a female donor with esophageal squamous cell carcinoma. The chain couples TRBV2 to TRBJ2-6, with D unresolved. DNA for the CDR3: TGTGCCAGCAGTGAAGCGTGGCAGACTGGGGCCAACGTCCTGACTTTC. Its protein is CASSEAWQTGANVLTF.